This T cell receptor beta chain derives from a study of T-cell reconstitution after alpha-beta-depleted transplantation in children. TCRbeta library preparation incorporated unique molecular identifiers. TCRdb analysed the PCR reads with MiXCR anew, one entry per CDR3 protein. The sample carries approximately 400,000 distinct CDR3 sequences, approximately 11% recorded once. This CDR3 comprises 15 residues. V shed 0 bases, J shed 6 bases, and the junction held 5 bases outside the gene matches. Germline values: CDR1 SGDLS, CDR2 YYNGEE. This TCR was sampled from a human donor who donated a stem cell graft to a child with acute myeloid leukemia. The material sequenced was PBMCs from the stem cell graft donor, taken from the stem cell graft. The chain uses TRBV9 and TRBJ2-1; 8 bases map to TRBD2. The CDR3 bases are TGTGCCAGCAGCGTAGCGGGAGGGCCTTCCAATGAGCAGTTCTTC. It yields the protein CASSVAGGPSNEQFF.